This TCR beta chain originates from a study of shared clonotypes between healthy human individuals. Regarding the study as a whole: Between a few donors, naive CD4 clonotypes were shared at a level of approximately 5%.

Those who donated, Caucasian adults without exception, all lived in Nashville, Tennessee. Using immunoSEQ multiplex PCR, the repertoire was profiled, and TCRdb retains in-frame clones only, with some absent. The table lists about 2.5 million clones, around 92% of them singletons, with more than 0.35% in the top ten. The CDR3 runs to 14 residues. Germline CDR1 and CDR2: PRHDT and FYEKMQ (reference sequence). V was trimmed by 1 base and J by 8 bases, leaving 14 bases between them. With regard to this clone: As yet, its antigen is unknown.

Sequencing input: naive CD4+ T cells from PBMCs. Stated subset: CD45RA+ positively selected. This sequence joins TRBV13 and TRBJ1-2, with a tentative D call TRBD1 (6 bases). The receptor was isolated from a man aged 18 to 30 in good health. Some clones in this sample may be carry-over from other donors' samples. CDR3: CASSLVDSNGGYTF. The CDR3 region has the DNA TGTGCCAGCAGCTTAGTGGACAGCAATGGGGGCTACACCTTC.